The source of this T cell receptor beta chain is a study of regulatory T cells in long-lasting Graves disease. Arm-PCR with iRepertoire HTBI primers amplified the CDR3 regions for these TCR beta libraries. TCRdb re-analysed the multiplex PCR reads in MiXCR, keeping a single row per CDR3 protein. There are roughly 500,000 distinct CDR3 sequences in the sample; around 15% occur only once, and about a sixth lies in the top ten. This clonotype was counted at least ten times. From germline, CDR1 is DFQATT and CDR2 SNEGSKA (reference sequence). This CDR3 spans 17 amino acids. V lost 0 bases and J lost 4; bases outside the gene matches: 12. Stated time point: newly diagnosed GD, antithyroid drugs for less than 3 months. PBMC RNA served as the TCR library source. These data also featured in a second study, about T cells in Graves' hyperthyroidism and ophthalmopathy. Turning to that study: Absent ophthalmopathy progression within 18 months defined stable Graves' hyperthyroidism. Most clonotypes that expanded in the thyroid above 0.001 also showed up in blood.

This TCR came from a woman in her forties or fifties with Graves disease. The chain has TRBV20-1 and TRBJ2-7; TRBD2 agrees at 10 bases. The material sequenced was peripheral blood mononuclear cells (PBMCs), taken at new diagnosis, from a patient treated with antithyroid drugs. Written as DNA, the CDR3 is TGCAGTGCTAGAGATATCAGCCAGCGGGAGGGGATTTACGAGCAGTACTTC. It translates to CSARDISQREGIYEQYF.